This entry features one TCR beta chain sequence. Its antigen is not known. From the RT-PCR reads, TCRdb called clonotypes with MiXCR, one entry per CDR3 protein. The profile covers about 700,000 distinct CDR3 sequences, with about 15% appearing a single time and 9.5% to 13% taken by the ten largest. This entry comes from a study of response to subunit inactivated influenza vaccine. Study-wide points: With each seasonal influenza vaccination, the authors suggested, few new T cells are recruited.

Germline CDR1 SGHKS, CDR2 YYEKEE (reference sequence). This CDR3 is 14 amino acids long. Deletions cut 2 bases from V and 6 bases from J, with 14 bases between. The starting material was PBMCs from blood, obtained 11 to 12 days after vaccination. The chain uses TRBV5-5 and TRBJ2-5, with unresolved D. The receptor's source is a man over 45 who received an inactivated influenza vaccine. The CDR3 here is CASSFLDSPQTQYF. DNA of the CDR3: TGTGCCAGCAGCTTCCTAGACTCTCCCCAGACCCAGTACTTC.